This TCR beta chain came from a study of blood T cell repertoires in COVID-19. For the study at large: Samples of COVID-19 (acute and convalescent) were obtained from the United States, Italy and Spain.

Clones were sequenced by immunoSEQ multiplex PCR, and TCRdb holds only the in-frame ones, with some missing. This sample carries a few hundred thousand clones, 80% to 90% of them seen once, and the ten largest clones take around 2.9%. The CDR3 is 14 amino acids. V lost 0 bases and J 2 bases, leaving 8 bases between the germline ends. From germline, CDR1 is LGHNA and CDR2 YNFKEQ. This chain connects TRBV4-2 to TRBJ2-7; D gene unclear. This TCR derives from a woman aged 25 to 39 with active or convalescent COVID-19. Sequenced: peripheral blood. CDR3 DNA sequence: TGTGCCAGCAGCCAAGATCGCGGAACCTACGAGCAGTACTTC. It codes for CASSQDRGTYEQYF.